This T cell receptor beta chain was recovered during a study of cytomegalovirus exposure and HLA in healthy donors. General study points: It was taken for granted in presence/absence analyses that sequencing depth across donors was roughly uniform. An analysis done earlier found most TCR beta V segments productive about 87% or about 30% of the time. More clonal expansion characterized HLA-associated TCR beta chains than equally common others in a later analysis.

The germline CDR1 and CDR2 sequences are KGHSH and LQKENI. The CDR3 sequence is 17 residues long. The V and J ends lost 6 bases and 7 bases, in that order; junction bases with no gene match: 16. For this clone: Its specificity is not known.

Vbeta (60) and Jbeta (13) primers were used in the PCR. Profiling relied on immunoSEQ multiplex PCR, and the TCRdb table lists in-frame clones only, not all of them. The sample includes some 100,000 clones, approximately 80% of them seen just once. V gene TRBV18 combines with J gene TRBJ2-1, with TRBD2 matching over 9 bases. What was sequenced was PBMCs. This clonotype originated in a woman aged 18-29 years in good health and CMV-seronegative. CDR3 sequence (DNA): TGTGCCAGCTCCCCAACGTTATCGCTAGCGGGGCGGAATGAGCAGTTCTTC. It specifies CASSPTLSLAGRNEQFF. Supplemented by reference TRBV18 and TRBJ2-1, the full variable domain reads NAGVMQNPRHLVRRRGQEARLRCSPMKGHSHVYWYRQLPEEGLKFMVYLQKENIIDESGMPKERFSAEFPKEGPSILRIQQVVRGDSAAYFCASSPTLSLAGRNEQFFGPGTRLTVL.